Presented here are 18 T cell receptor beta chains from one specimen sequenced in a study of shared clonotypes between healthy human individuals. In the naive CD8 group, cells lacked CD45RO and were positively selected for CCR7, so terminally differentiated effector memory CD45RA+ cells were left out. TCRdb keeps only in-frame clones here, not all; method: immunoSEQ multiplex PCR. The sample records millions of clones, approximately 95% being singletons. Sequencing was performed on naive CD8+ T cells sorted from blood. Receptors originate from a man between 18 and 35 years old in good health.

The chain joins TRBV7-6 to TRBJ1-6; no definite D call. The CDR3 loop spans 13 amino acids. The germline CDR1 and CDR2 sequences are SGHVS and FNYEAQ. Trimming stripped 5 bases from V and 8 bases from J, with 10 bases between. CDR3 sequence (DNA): TGTGCCAGCAGCCGCCGGGCTGATTCACCCCTCCACTTT. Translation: CASSRRADSPLHF.

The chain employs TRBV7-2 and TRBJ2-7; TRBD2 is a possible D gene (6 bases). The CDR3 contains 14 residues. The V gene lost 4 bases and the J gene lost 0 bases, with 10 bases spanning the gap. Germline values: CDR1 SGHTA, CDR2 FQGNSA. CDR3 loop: CASSSFSGSYEQYF. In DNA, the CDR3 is TGTGCCAGCAGCTCCTTTAGCGGCTCCTACGAGCAGTACTTC.

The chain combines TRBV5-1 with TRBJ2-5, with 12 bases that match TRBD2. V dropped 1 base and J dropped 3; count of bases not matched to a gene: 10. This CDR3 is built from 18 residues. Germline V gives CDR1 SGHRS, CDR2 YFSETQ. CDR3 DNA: TGCGCCAGCAGCTTGCGACTAGCGGGAGTGGATGGAAAAGAGACCCAGTACTTC. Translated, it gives CASSLRLAGVDGKETQYF.

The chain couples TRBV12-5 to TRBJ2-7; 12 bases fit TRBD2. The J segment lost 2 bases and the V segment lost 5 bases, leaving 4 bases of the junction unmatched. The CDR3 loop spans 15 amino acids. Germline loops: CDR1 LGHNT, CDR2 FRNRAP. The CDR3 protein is CASGPRLAGAYEQYF. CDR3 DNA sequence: TGTGCTAGTGGTCCGAGACTAGCGGGAGCCTACGAGCAGTACTTC.

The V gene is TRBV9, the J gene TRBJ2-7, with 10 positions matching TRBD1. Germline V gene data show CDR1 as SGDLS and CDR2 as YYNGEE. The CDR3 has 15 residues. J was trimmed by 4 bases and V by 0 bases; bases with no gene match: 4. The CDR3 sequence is CASSVEGQGWYEQYF. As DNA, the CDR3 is TGTGCCAGCAGCGTAGAGGGACAGGGGTGGTACGAGCAGTACTTC. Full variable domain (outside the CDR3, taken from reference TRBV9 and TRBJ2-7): DSGVTQTPKHLITATGQRVTLRCSPRSGDLSVYWYQQSLDQGLQFLIQYYNGEERAKGNILERFSAQQFPDLHSELNLSSLELGDSALYFCASSVEGQGWYEQYFGPGTRLTVT.

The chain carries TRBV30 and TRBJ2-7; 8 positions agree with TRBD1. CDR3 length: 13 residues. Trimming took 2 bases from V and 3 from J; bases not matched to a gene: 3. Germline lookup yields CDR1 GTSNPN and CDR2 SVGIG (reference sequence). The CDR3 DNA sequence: TGTGCCTGGAGTTACGACAGGGGCTACGAGCAGTACTTC. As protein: CAWSYDRGYEQYF.

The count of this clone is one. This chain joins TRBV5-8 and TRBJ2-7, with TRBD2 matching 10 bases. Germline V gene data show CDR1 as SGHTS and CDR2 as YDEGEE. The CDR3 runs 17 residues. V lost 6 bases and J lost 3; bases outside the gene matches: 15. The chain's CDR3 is CASTPGLASPAVYEQYF. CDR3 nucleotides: TGTGCCAGCACCCCGGGACTAGCGAGCCCGGCGGTCTACGAGCAGTACTTC.

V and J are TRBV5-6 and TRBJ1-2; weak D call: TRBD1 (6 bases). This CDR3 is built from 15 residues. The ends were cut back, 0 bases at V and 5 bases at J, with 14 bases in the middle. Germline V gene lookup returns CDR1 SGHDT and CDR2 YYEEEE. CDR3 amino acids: CASSLDREGRYGYTF. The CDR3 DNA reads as TGTGCCAGCAGCTTGGACAGGGAGGGGAGGTATGGCTACACCTTC.

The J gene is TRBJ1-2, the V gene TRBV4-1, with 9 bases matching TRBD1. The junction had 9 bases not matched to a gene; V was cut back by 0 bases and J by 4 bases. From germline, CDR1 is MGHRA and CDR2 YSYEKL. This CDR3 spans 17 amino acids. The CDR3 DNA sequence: TGCGCCAGCAGCCAAGAAAAAATAACAGGGGGCATCTATGGCTACACCTTC. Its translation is CASSQEKITGGIYGYTF.

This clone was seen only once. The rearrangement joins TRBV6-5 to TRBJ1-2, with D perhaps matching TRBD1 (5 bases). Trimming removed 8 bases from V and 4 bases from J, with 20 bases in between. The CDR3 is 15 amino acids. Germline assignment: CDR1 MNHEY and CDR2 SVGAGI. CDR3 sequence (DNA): TGTGCCAGCTTTGACCCCGGGGCCGCCATCTATGGCTACACCTTC. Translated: CASFDPGAAIYGYTF.

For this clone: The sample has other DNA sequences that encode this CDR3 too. The CDR3 nucleotides are TGTGCCAGCAGTTACTCTCCGAGCTCCTACGAGCAGTACTTC. This gives the protein CASSYSPSSYEQYF. The V gene is TRBV6-5, the J gene TRBJ2-7; unclear D gene. V dropped 0 bases and J dropped 0 bases, with 6 bases sitting between them. Germline CDR1 reads MNHEY; CDR2 reads SVGAGI. This CDR3 spans 14 amino acids.

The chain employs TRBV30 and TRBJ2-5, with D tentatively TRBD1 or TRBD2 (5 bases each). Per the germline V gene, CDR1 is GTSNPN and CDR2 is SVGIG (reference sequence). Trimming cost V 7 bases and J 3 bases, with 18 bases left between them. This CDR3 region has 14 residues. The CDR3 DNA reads TGTGCCTTGACCCGTGAGGGGAGAGAAGAGACCCAGTACTTC. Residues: CALTREGREETQYF.

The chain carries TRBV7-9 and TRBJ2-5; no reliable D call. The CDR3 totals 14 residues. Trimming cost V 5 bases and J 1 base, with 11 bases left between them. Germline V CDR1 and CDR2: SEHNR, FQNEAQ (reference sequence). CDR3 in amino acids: CASSAPEFQETQYF. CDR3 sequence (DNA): TGTGCCAGCAGCGCGCCGGAATTCCAAGAGACCCAGTACTTC.

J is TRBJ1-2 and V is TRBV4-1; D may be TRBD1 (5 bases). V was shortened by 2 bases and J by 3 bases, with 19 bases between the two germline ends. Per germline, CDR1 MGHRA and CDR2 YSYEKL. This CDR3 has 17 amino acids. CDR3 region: CASSQLVQATLDYGYTF. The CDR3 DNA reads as TGCGCCAGCAGCCAATTGGTACAGGCTACTCTGGACTATGGCTACACCTTC.

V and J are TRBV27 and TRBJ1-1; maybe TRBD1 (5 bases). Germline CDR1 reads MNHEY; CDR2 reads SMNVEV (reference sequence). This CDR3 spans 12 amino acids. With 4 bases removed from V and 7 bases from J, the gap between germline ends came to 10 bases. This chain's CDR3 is CASSSRGVEAFF. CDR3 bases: TGTGCCAGCAGTTCTAGGGGTGTTGAAGCTTTCTTT.

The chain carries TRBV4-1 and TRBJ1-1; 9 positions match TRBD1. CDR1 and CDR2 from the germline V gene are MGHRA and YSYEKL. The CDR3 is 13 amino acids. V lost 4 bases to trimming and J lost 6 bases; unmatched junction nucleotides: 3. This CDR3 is CASSLRQGAEAFF. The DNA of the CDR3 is TGCGCCAGCAGCCTCCGACAGGGGGCTGAAGCTTTCTTT.

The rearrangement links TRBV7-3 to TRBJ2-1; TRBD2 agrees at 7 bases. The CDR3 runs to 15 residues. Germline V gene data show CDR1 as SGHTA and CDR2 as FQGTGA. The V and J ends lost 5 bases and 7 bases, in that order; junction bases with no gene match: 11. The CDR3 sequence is CASSAGLGTPNEQFF. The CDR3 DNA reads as TGTGCCAGCAGCGCCGGACTAGGCACCCCGAATGAGCAGTTCTTC. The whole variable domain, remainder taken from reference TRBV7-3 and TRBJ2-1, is GAGVSQTPSNKVTEKGKYVELRCDPISGHTALYWYRQSLGQGPEFLIYFQGTGAADDSGLPNDRFFAVRPEGSVSTLKIQRTERGDSAVYLCASSAGLGTPNEQFFGPGTRLTVL.

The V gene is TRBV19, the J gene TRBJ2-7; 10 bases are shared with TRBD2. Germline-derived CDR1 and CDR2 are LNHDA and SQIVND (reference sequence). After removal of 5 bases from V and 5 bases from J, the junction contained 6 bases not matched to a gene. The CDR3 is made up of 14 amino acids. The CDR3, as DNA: TGTGCCAGTAGTTCCGGACTAGCGGTCCACGAGCAGTACTTC. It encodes CASSSGLAVHEQYF.